The 23 T cell receptor beta chains below all came from one sample that was sequenced in a study of blood T cells in healthy people across ages. Through a sample-barcoded 5' primer and a J-beta primer mix, a second PCR was run for roughly 6 to 12 cycles. Each CDR3 protein gets one entry after TCRdb re-called the 5' RACE reads with MiXCR. The sample carries roughly 800,000 distinct CDR3 sequences, 58% recorded once. The source material was blood. Receptor source: a man aged 30 to 39 in good health.

The chain recombines TRBV5-1 with TRBJ2-1, with 12 bases aligning to TRBD1. Germline values: CDR1 SGHRS, CDR2 YFSETQ. The V gene end was trimmed by 5 bases and the J gene end by 9 bases; junction bases not matched to a gene: 6. This CDR3 has 14 amino acids. CDR3 coding DNA: TGCGCCAGCAGGCCCGGGACAGGGGGCAGTGAGCAGTTCTTC. Its translation: CASRPGTGGSEQFF.

V is TRBV28 and J is TRBJ2-1; 9 nucleotides line up with TRBD2. Per the germline V gene, CDR1 is MDHEN and CDR2 is SYDVKM. CDR3 length: 16 residues. J was trimmed by 1 base and V by 6 bases; bases with no gene match: 7. The CDR3, as DNA: TGTGCCAGCAGAGGGAGTAGCGGGAGATCCTACAATGAGCAGTTCTTC. Translating it yields CASRGSSGRSYNEQFF.

The chain uses TRBV4-3 and TRBJ1-6; D not resolved. Trimming shortened V by 4 bases and J by 5 bases, and 9 bases separated the two germline ends. Germline V gives CDR1 LGHNA, CDR2 YSLEER. CDR3 size: 14 residues. The CDR3 DNA is TGCGCCAGCAGCCCCCGGTTAAATAATTCACCCCTCCACTTT. This codes for CASSPRLNNSPLHF.

The chain links TRBV7-2 to TRBJ2-7; D is ambiguous. Trimming stripped 1 base from V and 6 bases from J, with 13 bases between. This CDR3 comprises 14 residues. Germline-derived CDR1 and CDR2 are SGHTA and FQGNSA. The DNA for the CDR3 is TGTGCCAGCAGCTTAGGTTCGGGCTCGGGCGAGCAGTACTTC. As protein: CASSLGSGSGEQYF.

The V call is TRBV7-8, the J call TRBJ2-1, with D tentatively TRBD2 (6 bases). In germline, CDR1 is SGHVS, CDR2 FQNEAQ. This CDR3 is 12 amino acids long. V shed 5 bases and J shed 9 bases, with 11 bases lying between them. CDR3 residues: CASSMTRGEQFF. As DNA, the CDR3 is TGTGCCAGCAGCATGACTAGAGGTGAGCAGTTCTTC.

The chain combines TRBV6-1 with TRBJ1-4, with D uncertain. This CDR3 comprises 13 residues. Germline V gene data show CDR1 as MNHNS and CDR2 as SASEGT. V was cut by 4 bases and J by 6 bases, with 9 bases left in between. The CDR3 region is CASSAPLYEKLFF. The CDR3 coding sequence is TGTGCCAGCAGTGCTCCCCTTTATGAAAAACTGTTTTTT.

The chain uses TRBV18 and TRBJ2-3; perhaps TRBD1 as D (6 bases). The CDR3 contains 17 residues. From germline, CDR1 is KGHSH and CDR2 LQKENI. V dropped 0 bases and J dropped 3 bases, with 16 bases sitting between them. DNA of the CDR3: TGTGCCAGCTCACCACCGCGAACAGGGCGAAGAACAGATACGCAGTATTTT. Translated: CASSPPRTGRRTDTQYF.

The genes are TRBV2 and TRBJ2-7, with TRBD1 as a possible D gene (6 bases). The V gene's germline CDR1 is SNHLY and CDR2 FYNNEI. This CDR3 spans 14 amino acids. Trimming shortened V by 5 bases and J by 4 bases, and 15 bases separated the two germline ends. The CDR3 spells CASSQQGGHYEQYF. The CDR3 DNA follows: TGTGCCAGCAGTCAACAAGGGGGTCATTACGAGCAGTACTTC.

This clonotype was detected a few times. The V and J genes are TRBV5-1 and TRBJ2-1; TRBD2 matches 11 bases. Germline V gene lookup returns CDR1 SGHRS and CDR2 YFSETQ. The length of the CDR3 is 16 residues. The V gene end was trimmed by 4 bases and the J gene end by 4 bases; junction bases not matched to a gene: 7. CDR3 nucleotide sequence: TGCGCCAGCAGCCCACCGGGACTAGCGGAGTACAATGAGCAGTTCTTC. Residues: CASSPPGLAEYNEQFF. Supplemented by reference TRBV5-1 and TRBJ2-1, the full variable domain reads KAGVTQTPRYLIKTRGQQVTLSCSPISGHRSVSWYQQTPGQGLQFLFEYFSETQRNKGNFPGRFSGRQFSNSRSEMNVSTLELGDSALYLCASSPPGLAEYNEQFFGPGTRLTVL.

The J gene is TRBJ2-3, the V gene TRBV11-1; 8 nucleotides match TRBD2. With 3 bases clipped from V and 7 bases from J, the junction kept 9 bases outside the gene matches. Germline CDR1 is SGHAT and CDR2 is FQDESV (reference sequence). CDR3 length: 15 amino acids. CDR3 residues: CASSFSSGSGYTQYF. CDR3 nucleotides: TGTGCCAGCAGCTTCTCAAGCGGGAGCGGGTATACGCAGTATTTT.

The chain joins TRBV4-3 to TRBJ2-1, with 7 bases that match TRBD2. The CDR3 totals 15 residues. The J segment lost 7 bases and the V segment lost 0 bases, leaving 6 bases of the junction unmatched. Germline V gene lookup returns CDR1 LGHNA and CDR2 YSLEER. In DNA form, the CDR3 reads TGCGCCAGCAGCCAAGAGGCGGGGAGGGAAAATGAGCAGTTCTTC. Protein product: CASSQEAGRENEQFF.

This clonotype occurred a few times. This chain uses TRBV29-1 with TRBJ2-5; D remains unclear. Per the germline V gene, CDR1 is SQVTM and CDR2 is ANQGSEA. With 2 bases removed from V and 7 bases from J, the gap between germline ends came to 11 bases. The CDR3 extends over 12 amino acids. CDR3 in DNA: TGCAGCGTTGAAACGACGGCCGGGACCCAGTACTTC. Encoded protein: CSVETTAGTQYF.

A remark on this clonotype: This clone may be a read error of a much larger clone one base away. This sequence joins TRBV4-2 and TRBJ2-3; D is undetermined. Germline assignment: CDR1 LGHNA and CDR2 YNFKEQ. The CDR3 has 15 amino acids. The ends were cut back, 3 bases at V and 2 bases at J, with 12 bases in the middle. The chain's CDR3 is CASSHEVGPTDTQYF. CDR3 DNA sequence: TGTGCCAGCAGCCACGAAGTGGGCCCCACAGATACGCAGTATTTT.

This clonotype appeared once. The V and J genes are TRBV3-1 and TRBJ2-5; D not certain. From germline, CDR1 is LGHDT and CDR2 YNNKEL (reference sequence). The CDR3 runs to 14 residues. V was clipped by 0 bases and J by 10 bases, with 15 bases between them. CDR3 sequence: CASSQDPGSQGQYF. In DNA form, the CDR3 reads TGTGCCAGCAGCCAAGACCCGGGCTCCCAAGGCCAGTACTTC.

The chain has TRBV10-2 and TRBJ2-1, with 8 bases aligning to TRBD1. Germline CDR1 is WSHSY and CDR2 is SAAADI. Trimming took 8 bases from V and 10 from J; bases not matched to a gene: 7. CDR3 length: 12 residues. CDR3 coding DNA: TGCGCCAGCGGACAGGGTGGAGGGGAGCAGTTCTTC. This translates into CASGQGGGEQFF.

A few counts support this clonotype. The J gene is TRBJ2-1, the V gene TRBV6-2 or TRBV6-3; 7 nucleotides align to TRBD1. This CDR3 has 14 residues. V gave up 6 bases and J gave up 13 bases; unmatched junction bases: 15. Per germline, CDR1 MNHEY and CDR2 SVGEGT. The CDR3 region has the DNA TGTGCCAGCAGCCCAAACCCGACAGGGCCAGAACAGTTCTTC. Amino acids: CASSPNPTGPEQFF.

This clonotype was seen a few times. The chain links TRBV14 to TRBJ2-7, with 9 bases identical to TRBD1. After removal of 3 bases from V and 7 bases from J, the junction contained 13 bases not matched to a gene. The germline CDR1 and CDR2 sequences are SGHDN and FVKESK. The CDR3 is 16 amino acids. CDR3: CASSHHPGQGVGEQYF. DNA for the CDR3: TGTGCCAGCAGCCACCACCCGGGACAGGGAGTGGGGGAGCAGTACTTC. Drawing the rest from reference TRBV14 and TRBJ2-7, the complete variable domain is EAGVTQFPSHSVIEKGQTVTLRCDPISGHDNLYWYRRVMGKEIKFLLHFVKESKQDESGMPNNRFLAERTGGTYSTLKVQPAELEDSGVYFCASSHHPGQGVGEQYFGPGTRLTVT.

The CDR3 DNA reads TGTGCCAGCAGCTACGACACGGCTGAAGCTTTCTTT. Translation gives CASSYDTAEAFF. The chain is built from TRBV12-3 or TRBV12-4 and TRBJ1-1; no clear D. V was trimmed by 6 bases and J by 6 bases, leaving 11 bases between them. The CDR3 is 12 residues long.

This sequence joins TRBV20-1 and TRBJ2-3; TRBD2 matches at 9 bases. V lost 6 bases and J lost 2; bases outside the gene matches: 6. Germline V lookup: CDR1 DFQATT, CDR2 SNEGSKA (reference sequence). This CDR3 region has 14 residues. The CDR3 coding sequence is TGCAGTGCAATAGCGGGAGCTTTCACAGATACGCAGTATTTT. This translates into CSAIAGAFTDTQYF.

The table lists this clonotype with a few counts. The CDR3 here is CASSFGREQVYEQYF. DNA for the CDR3: TGTGCCAGCAGCTTCGGTCGGGAACAAGTCTACGAGCAGTACTTC. The chain uses TRBV7-2 and TRBJ2-7; tentative D call: TRBD2 (5 bases). V was trimmed by 3 bases and J by 3 bases, leaving 15 bases between them. Per germline, CDR1 SGHTA and CDR2 FQGNSA. The CDR3 is 15 amino acids.

The chain uses TRBV6-1 and TRBJ1-2; D gene ambiguous. The CDR3 is 15 amino acids. CDR1 and CDR2 from the germline V gene are MNHNS and SASEGT. Trimming shortened V by 7 bases and J by 0 bases, and 15 bases separated the two germline ends. The CDR3 DNA reads as TGTGCCAGCACCGCCTTCAGGAGAGCTAACTATGGCTACACCTTC. As protein: CASTAFRRANYGYTF.

This rearrangement joins TRBV11-1 to TRBJ2-3; D uncertain. The V end lost 2 bases, the J end lost 3 bases, and 6 bases lay between the germline ends. CDR1 is SGHAT, CDR2 FQDESV, per germline (reference sequence). The CDR3 contains 13 residues. The CDR3, as DNA: TGTGCCAGCAGCTTAAAGTGGACAGATACGCAGTATTTT. This gives the protein CASSLKWTDTQYF.

The genes are TRBV12-5 and TRBJ2-1, with 9 bases lining up with TRBD2. Unmatched junction bases numbered 3, after V lost 8 bases and J lost 4 bases. The CDR3 spans 13 residues. Germline CDR1 and CDR2: LGHNT and FRNRAP. CDR3 DNA sequence: TGTGCTAGTTGGACTAGCGCATACAATGAGCAGTTCTTC. It is translated as CASWTSAYNEQFF. The full variable domain, its missing parts supplied by reference TRBV12-5 and TRBJ2-1, is DARVTQTPRHKVTEMGQEVTMRCQPILGHNTVFWYRQTMMQGLELLAYFRNRAPLDDSGMPKDRFSAEMPDATLATLKIQPSEPRDSAVYFCASWTSAYNEQFFGPGTRLTVL.